This T cell receptor beta chain was recorded in a study of response to subunit inactivated influenza vaccine. The study, taken as a whole, reports: Every seasonal influenza vaccination brings in few new T cells, the authors suggested.

Concerning this clonotype: As yet, its antigen is unknown.

Each CDR3 protein gets one entry after TCRdb re-called the RT-PCR reads with MiXCR. The table records approximately 500,000 distinct CDR3 sequences, 10% to 15% of them present only once. The germline V and J ends were trimmed by 0 bases and 4 bases, with 12 bases remaining between them. CDR3 length: 14 residues. CDR1 is DFQATT, CDR2 SNEGSKA, per germline (reference sequence). The gene calls are TRBV20-1 and TRBJ1-2; the D is unclear. The sequence derives from a man aged 45-65 years who received an inactivated influenza vaccine. The sequenced sample was PBMCs from blood, obtained about 40 days after vaccination. For the CDR3, the DNA is TGCAGTGCTAGAGATCCGGGGAAGGCCTATGGCTACACCTTC. Protein: CSARDPGKAYGYTF.